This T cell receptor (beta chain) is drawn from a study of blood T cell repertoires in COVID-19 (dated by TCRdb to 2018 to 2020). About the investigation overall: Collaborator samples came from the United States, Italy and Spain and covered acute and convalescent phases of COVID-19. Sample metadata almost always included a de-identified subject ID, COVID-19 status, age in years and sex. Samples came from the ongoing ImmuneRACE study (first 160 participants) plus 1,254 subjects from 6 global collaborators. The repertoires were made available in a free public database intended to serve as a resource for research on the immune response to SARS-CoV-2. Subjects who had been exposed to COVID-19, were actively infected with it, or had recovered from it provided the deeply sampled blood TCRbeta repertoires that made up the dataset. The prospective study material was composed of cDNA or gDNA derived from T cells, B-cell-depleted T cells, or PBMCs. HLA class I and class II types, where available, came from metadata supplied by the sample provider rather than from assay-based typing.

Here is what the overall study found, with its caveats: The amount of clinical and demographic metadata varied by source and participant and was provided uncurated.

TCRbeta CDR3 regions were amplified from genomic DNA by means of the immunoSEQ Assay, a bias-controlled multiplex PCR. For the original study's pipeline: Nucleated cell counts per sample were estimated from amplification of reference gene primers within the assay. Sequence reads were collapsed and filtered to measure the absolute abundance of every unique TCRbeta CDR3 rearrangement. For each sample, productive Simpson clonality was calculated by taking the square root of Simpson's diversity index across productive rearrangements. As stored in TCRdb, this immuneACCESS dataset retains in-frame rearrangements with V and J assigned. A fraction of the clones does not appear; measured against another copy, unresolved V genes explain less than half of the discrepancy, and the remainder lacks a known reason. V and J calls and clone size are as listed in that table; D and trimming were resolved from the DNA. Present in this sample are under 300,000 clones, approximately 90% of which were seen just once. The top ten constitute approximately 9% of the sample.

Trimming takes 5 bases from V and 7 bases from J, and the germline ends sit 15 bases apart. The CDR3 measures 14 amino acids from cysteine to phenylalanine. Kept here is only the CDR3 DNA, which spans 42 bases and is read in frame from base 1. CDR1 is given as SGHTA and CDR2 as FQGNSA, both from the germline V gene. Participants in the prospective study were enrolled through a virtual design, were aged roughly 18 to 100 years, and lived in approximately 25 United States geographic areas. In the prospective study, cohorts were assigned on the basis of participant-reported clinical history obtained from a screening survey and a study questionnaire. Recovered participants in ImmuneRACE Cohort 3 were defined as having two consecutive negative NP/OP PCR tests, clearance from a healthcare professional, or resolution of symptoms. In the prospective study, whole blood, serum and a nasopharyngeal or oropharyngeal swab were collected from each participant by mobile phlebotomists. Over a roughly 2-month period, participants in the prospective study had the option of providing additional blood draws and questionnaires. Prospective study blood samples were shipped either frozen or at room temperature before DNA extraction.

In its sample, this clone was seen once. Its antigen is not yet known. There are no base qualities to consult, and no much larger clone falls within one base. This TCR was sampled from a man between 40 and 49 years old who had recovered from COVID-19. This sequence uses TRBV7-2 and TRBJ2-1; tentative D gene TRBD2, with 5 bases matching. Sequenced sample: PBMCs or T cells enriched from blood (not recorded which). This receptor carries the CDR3 CASSARGSGNEQFF. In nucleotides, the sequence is TGTGCCAGCAGCGCCCGCGGGTCTGGAAATGAGCAGTTCTTC.